These T cell receptor beta chains were read from a single sample in a study of technical replicates of blood from a handful of donors. The table came from immunoSEQ multiplex PCR; TCRdb's copy has only in-frame clones and leaves some out. The table shows under 90,000 clones, with just over 95% occurring only once. Specimen: T cells isolated from PBMCs. The receptor set was obtained from a human donor in good health. The CDR3 runs from the conserved cysteine through the conserved F or W. A D gene is named only where the DNA matches it firmly. A clone size is listed for some rows: how often the clone was seen (once, few, many), or a class if it is expanded.

j_gene: TRBJ2-1; v_gene: TRBV27; abundance: -; d_gene: TRBD2; CDR3aa: CASSLVGLAGGPSSEQFF; CDR3nt: TGTGCCAGCAGTTTAGTGGGACTAGCGGGAGGGCCAAGTAGTGAGCAGTTCTTC
j_gene: TRBJ1-1; v_gene: TRBV11-3; abundance: once; d_gene: -; CDR3aa: CASSGRWGDGAFF; CDR3nt: TGTGCCAGCAGCGGCCGCTGGGGGGACGGAGCTTTCTTT
j_gene: TRBJ2-2; v_gene: TRBV19; abundance: once; d_gene: TRBD1; CDR3aa: CASSIDRAPSSNTGELFF; CDR3nt: TGTGCCAGTAGTATTGACAGGGCCCCCTCTTCGAACACCGGGGAGCTGTTTTTT
j_gene: TRBJ1-1; v_gene: TRBV7-9; abundance: -; d_gene: TRBD1; CDR3aa: CASSLTGTGGEAFF; CDR3nt: TGTGCCAGCAGCTTAACCGGGACAGGGGGTGAAGCTTTCTTT
j_gene: TRBJ2-5; v_gene: TRBV13; abundance: -; d_gene: -; CDR3aa: CASSLRTPKETQYF; CDR3nt: TGTGCCAGCAGCTTACGGACACCGAAAGAGACCCAGTACTTC
j_gene: TRBJ1-3; v_gene: TRBV5-1; abundance: -; d_gene: -; CDR3aa: CASSLEGGGNTIYF; CDR3nt: TGCGCCAGCAGCTTGGAAGGGGGTGGAAACACCATATATTTT
j_gene: TRBJ2-2; v_gene: TRBV6-5; abundance: -; d_gene: TRBD2; CDR3aa: CASSSSGGLWNGELFF; CDR3nt: TGTGCCAGCAGTTCTAGCGGGGGGTTATGGAACGGGGAGCTGTTTTTT
j_gene: TRBJ1-2; v_gene: TRBV11-2; abundance: -; d_gene: TRBD1; CDR3aa: CASSLDGRDRRGYYGYTF; CDR3nt: TGTGCCAGCAGCTTAGATGGTAGGGACAGACGCGGGTACTATGGCTACACCTTC
j_gene: TRBJ2-1; v_gene: TRBV2; abundance: -; d_gene: TRBD2; CDR3aa: CASRRAGGPEYNEQFF; CDR3nt: TGTGCCAGCAGACGGGCGGGAGGGCCGGAATACAATGAGCAGTTCTTC
j_gene: TRBJ1-5; v_gene: TRBV6-5; abundance: -; d_gene: -; CDR3aa: CASRGVRNQPQHF; CDR3nt: TGTGCCAGCAGAGGGGTTCGCAATCAGCCCCAGCATTTT
j_gene: TRBJ2-3; v_gene: TRBV10-2; abundance: -; d_gene: -; CDR3aa: CASNKISAGSTDTQYF; CDR3nt: TGCGCCAGCAATAAAATTTCGGCGGGCAGCACAGATACGCAGTATTTT
j_gene: TRBJ1-5; v_gene: TRBV30; abundance: once; d_gene: -; CDR3aa: CAWSPGLSNQPQHF; CDR3nt: TGTGCCTGGAGCCCGGGTCTTAGCAATCAGCCCCAGCATTTT
j_gene: TRBJ1-5; v_gene: TRBV30; abundance: -; d_gene: -; CDR3aa: CAWSVLGNQPQHF; CDR3nt: TGTGCCTGGAGTGTACTAGGCAATCAGCCCCAGCATTTT
j_gene: TRBJ2-1; v_gene: TRBV5-6; abundance: once; d_gene: -; CDR3aa: CASSRTVRVQFF; CDR3nt: TGTGCCAGCAGCCGCACAGTGCGTGTGCAGTTCTTC
j_gene: TRBJ1-1; v_gene: TRBV10-3; abundance: -; d_gene: -; CDR3aa: CAIRTPGRGGMNTEAFF; CDR3nt: TGTGCCATCAGGACGCCAGGGAGGGGGGGAATGAACACTGAAGCTTTCTTT
j_gene: TRBJ1-5; v_gene: TRBV27; abundance: -; d_gene: TRBD1; CDR3aa: CASSLGQGQPQHF; CDR3nt: TGTGCCAGCAGTTTGGGACAGGGTCAGCCCCAGCATTTT
j_gene: TRBJ2-1; v_gene: TRBV6-5; abundance: -; d_gene: TRBD2; CDR3aa: CASSYSGLAGEQFF; CDR3nt: TGTGCCAGCAGTTACTCGGGGCTAGCGGGTGAGCAGTTCTTC
j_gene: TRBJ1-4; v_gene: TRBV5-1; abundance: -; d_gene: TRBD1; CDR3aa: CASSLRQGRGFTNEKLFF; CDR3nt: TGCGCCAGCAGCCTCCGACAGGGTCGAGGATTCACTAATGAAAAACTGTTTTTT
j_gene: TRBJ1-1; v_gene: TRBV28; abundance: -; d_gene: -; CDR3aa: CASSIAGVSNTEAFF; CDR3nt: TGTGCCAGCTCGATTGCAGGGGTATCGAACACTGAAGCTTTCTTT
j_gene: TRBJ2-3; v_gene: TRBV7-9; abundance: -; d_gene: TRBD1; CDR3aa: CAIGQGVDTDTQYF; CDR3nt: TGTGCCATAGGCCAGGGGGTGGACACAGATACGCAGTATTTT
j_gene: TRBJ2-7; v_gene: TRBV27; abundance: -; d_gene: TRBD1; CDR3aa: CASSLEGTGYGEQYF; CDR3nt: TGTGCCAGCAGTTTAGAGGGGACAGGGTATGGCGAGCAGTACTTC
j_gene: TRBJ1-2; v_gene: TRBV7-9; abundance: -; d_gene: -; CDR3aa: CASSFRGGALNYGYTF; CDR3nt: TGTGCCAGCAGCTTCCGGGGGGGGGCGCTGAACTATGGCTACACCTTC
j_gene: TRBJ1-1; v_gene: TRBV5-1; abundance: -; d_gene: -; CDR3aa: CASSPQGLGTEAFF; CDR3nt: TGCGCCAGCAGCCCACAGGGATTAGGCACTGAAGCTTTCTTT
j_gene: TRBJ1-6; v_gene: TRBV6-6; abundance: -; d_gene: -; CDR3aa: CASAPGRVGHNSPLHF; CDR3nt: TGTGCCAGCGCCCCGGGTCGGGTTGGCCATAATTCACCCCTCCACTTT
j_gene: TRBJ1-2; v_gene: TRBV4-1; abundance: -; d_gene: TRBD1; CDR3aa: CASSQVPRGNYGYTF; CDR3nt: TGCGCCAGCAGCCAAGTCCCCAGGGGGAACTATGGCTACACCTTC
j_gene: TRBJ2-3; v_gene: TRBV27; abundance: once; d_gene: -; CDR3aa: CASSLSTGDTQYF; CDR3nt: TGTGCCAGCAGTTTATCAACCGGGGATACGCAGTATTTT
j_gene: TRBJ2-2; v_gene: TRBV10-3; abundance: -; d_gene: TRBD1; CDR3aa: CAISEKDRDKPTGELFF; CDR3nt: TGTGCCATCAGTGAGAAGGACAGGGATAAACCCACCGGGGAGCTGTTTTTT
j_gene: TRBJ1-1; v_gene: TRBV25-1; abundance: -; d_gene: -; CDR3aa: CASRRGQSTEAFF; CDR3nt: TGTGCCAGCCGGCGGGGGCAGAGCACTGAAGCTTTCTTT
j_gene: TRBJ2-5; v_gene: TRBV7-6; abundance: -; d_gene: -; CDR3aa: CASSLGIGQGSQETQYF; CDR3nt: TGTGCCAGCAGCTTAGGTATAGGGCAGGGGTCGCAAGAGACCCAGTACTTC